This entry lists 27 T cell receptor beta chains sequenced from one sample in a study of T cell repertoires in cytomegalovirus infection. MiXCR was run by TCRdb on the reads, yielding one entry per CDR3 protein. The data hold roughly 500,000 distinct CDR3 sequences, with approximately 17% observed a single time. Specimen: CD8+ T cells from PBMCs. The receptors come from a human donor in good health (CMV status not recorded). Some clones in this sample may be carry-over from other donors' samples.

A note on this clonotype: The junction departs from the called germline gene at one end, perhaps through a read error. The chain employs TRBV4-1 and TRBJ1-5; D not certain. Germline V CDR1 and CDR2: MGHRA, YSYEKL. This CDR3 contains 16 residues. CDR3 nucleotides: TGTGCCAGCAGCCAGACCCTGACGGCTAGCAATCAGCCCCAGCATTTT. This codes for CASSQTLTASNQPQHF.

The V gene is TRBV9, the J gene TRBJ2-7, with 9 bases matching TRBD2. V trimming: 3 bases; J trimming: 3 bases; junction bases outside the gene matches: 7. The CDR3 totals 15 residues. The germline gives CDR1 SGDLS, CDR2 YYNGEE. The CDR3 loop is CASSGELAGFYEQYF. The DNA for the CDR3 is TGTGCCAGCAGCGGGGAACTAGCGGGTTTCTACGAGCAGTACTTC.

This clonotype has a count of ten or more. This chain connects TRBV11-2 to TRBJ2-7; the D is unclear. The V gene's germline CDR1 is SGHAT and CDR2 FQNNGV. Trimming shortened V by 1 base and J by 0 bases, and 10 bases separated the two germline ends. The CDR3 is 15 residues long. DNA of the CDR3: TGTGCCAGCAGCTTAGTTGTCGGGCACTCCTACGAGCAGTACTTC. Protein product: CASSLVVGHSYEQYF.

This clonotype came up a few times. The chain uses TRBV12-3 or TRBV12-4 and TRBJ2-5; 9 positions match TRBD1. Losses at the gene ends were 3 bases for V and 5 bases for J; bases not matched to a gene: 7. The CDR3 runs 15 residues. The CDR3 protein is CASSFKTGGFETQYF. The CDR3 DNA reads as TGTGCCAGCAGTTTTAAAACAGGGGGCTTTGAGACCCAGTACTTC.

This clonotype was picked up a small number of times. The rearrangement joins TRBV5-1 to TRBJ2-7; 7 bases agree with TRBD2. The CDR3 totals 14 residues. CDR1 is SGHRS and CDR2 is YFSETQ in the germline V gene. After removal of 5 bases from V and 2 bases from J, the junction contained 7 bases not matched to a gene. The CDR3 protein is CASSYGLEPYEQYF. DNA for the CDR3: TGCGCCAGCAGTTATGGACTAGAGCCCTACGAGCAGTACTTC.

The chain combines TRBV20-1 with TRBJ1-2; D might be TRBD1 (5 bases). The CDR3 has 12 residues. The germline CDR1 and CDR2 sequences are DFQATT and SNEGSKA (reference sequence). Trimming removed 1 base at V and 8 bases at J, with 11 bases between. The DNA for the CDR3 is TGCAGTGCTAGAGGACAGTCTGCCGGCTACACCTTC. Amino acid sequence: CSARGQSAGYTF.

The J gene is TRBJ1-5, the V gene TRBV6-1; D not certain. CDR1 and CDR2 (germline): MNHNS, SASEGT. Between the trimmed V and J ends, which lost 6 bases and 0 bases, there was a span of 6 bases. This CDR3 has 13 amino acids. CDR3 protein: CASRPNSNQPQHF. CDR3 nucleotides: TGTGCCAGCAGGCCTAATAGCAATCAGCCCCAGCATTTT.

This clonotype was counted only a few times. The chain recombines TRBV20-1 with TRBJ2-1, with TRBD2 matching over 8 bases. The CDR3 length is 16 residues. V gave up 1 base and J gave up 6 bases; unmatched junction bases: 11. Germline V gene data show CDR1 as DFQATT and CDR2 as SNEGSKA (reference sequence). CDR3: CSARGGLGLDPNEQFF. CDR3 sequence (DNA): TGCAGTGCTAGAGGGGGGTTGGGACTAGATCCCAATGAGCAGTTCTTC.

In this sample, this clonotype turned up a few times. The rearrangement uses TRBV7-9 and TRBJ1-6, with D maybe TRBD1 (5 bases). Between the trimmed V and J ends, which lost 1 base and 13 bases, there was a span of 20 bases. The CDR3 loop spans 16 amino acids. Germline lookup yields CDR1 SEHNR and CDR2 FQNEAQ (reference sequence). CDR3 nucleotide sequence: TGTGCCAGCAGCTTAGAAATTATGGGCCCCGGGGCGCCCCTCCACTTT. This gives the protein CASSLEIMGPGAPLHF. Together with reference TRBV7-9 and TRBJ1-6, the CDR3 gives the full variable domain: DTGVSQNPRHKITKRGQNVTFRCDPISEHNRLYWYRQTLGQGPEFLTYFQNEAQLEKSRLLSDRFSAERPKGSFSTLEIQRTEQGDSAMYLCASSLEIMGPGAPLHFGNGTRLTVT.

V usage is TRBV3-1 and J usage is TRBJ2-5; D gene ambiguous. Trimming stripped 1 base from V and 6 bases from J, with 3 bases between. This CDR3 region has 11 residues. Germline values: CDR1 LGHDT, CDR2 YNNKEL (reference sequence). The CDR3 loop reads CASSQGQTQYF. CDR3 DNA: TGTGCCAGCAGCCAAGGACAGACCCAGTACTTC.

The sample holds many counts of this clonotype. The chain's CDR3 is CASSPSRAQREGHEQFF. CDR3 sequence (DNA): TGTGCCAGCAGCCCCTCCCGAGCCCAGCGGGAGGGGCATGAGCAGTTCTTC. The chain links TRBV7-9 to TRBJ2-1, with TRBD2 matching over 10 bases. With 5 bases clipped from V and 8 bases from J, the junction kept 15 bases outside the gene matches. The CDR3 covers 17 residues. Germline assignment: CDR1 SEHNR and CDR2 FQNEAQ (reference sequence).

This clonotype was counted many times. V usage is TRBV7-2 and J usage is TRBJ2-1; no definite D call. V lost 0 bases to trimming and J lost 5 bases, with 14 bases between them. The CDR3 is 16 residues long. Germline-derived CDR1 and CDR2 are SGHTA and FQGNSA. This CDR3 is CASSLAVVSPDNEQFF. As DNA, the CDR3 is TGTGCCAGCAGCTTAGCGGTCGTGAGCCCGGACAATGAGCAGTTCTTC. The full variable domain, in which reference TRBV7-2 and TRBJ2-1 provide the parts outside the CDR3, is GAGVSQSPSNKVTEKGKDVELRCDPISGHTALYWYRQSLGQGLEFLIYFQGNSAPDKSGLPSDRFSAERTGGSVSTLTIQRTQQEDSAVYLCASSLAVVSPDNEQFFGPGTRLTVL.

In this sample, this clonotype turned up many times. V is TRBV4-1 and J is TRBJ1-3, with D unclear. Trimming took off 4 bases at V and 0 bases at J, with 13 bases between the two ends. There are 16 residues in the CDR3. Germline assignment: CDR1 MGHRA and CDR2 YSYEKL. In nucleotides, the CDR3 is TGCGCCAGCAGCCCCCTTGGCACAGACTCTGGAAACACCATATATTTT. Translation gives CASSPLGTDSGNTIYF.

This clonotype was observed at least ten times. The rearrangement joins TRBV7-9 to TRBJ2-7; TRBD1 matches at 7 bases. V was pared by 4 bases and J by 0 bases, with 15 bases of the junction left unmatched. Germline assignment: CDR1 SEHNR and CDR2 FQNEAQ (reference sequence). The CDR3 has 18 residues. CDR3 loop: CASSSSTGPLPSSYEQYF. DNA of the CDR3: TGTGCCAGCAGCTCCTCGACAGGGCCCCTCCCCAGCTCCTACGAGCAGTACTTC.

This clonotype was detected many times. As DNA, the CDR3 is TGTGCCAGCAGTTTATATCAGGGCTCTAGCCAAAACATTCAGTACTTC. Encoded protein: CASSLYQGSSQNIQYF. The chain couples TRBV28 to TRBJ2-4, with D perhaps assigned TRBD1 or TRBD2 (5 bases each). The CDR3 is made up of 16 amino acids. The V and J ends lost 1 base and 5 bases respectively, with 15 bases between them. The V gene's germline CDR1 is MDHEN and CDR2 SYDVKM. The whole variable domain, filled in from reference TRBV28 and TRBJ2-4, reads DVKVTQSSRYLVKRTGEKVFLECVQDMDHENMFWYRQDPGLGLRLIYFSYDVKMKEKGDIPEGYSVSREKKERFSLILESASTNQTSMYLCASSLYQGSSQNIQYFGAGTRLSVL.

The CDR3 sequence is CASSRATNTEAFF. The CDR3 nucleotides read TGTGCCAGCAGCAGGGCCACGAACACTGAAGCTTTCTTT. The chain recombines TRBV27 with TRBJ1-1, with D perhaps matching TRBD1 (5 bases). The CDR3 contains 13 residues. The germline gives CDR1 MNHEY, CDR2 SMNVEV (reference sequence). V was clipped by 6 bases and J by 1 base, with 9 bases between them.

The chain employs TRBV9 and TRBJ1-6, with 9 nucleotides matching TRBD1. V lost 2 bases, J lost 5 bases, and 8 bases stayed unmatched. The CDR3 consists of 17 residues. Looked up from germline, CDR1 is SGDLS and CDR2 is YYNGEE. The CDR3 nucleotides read TGTGCCAGCAGCGTGAGAAGGGGACAGGGAGATAATTCACCCCTCCACTTT. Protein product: CASSVRRGQGDNSPLHF.

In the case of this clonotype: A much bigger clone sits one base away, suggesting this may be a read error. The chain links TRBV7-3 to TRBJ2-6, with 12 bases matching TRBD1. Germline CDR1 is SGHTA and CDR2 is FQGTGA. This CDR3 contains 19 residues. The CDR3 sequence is CASSPRGGQGAPGDNVLTF. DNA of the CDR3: TGTGCCAGCAGCCCAAGGGGGGGACAGGGGGCGCCTGGGGACAACGTCCTGACTTTC.

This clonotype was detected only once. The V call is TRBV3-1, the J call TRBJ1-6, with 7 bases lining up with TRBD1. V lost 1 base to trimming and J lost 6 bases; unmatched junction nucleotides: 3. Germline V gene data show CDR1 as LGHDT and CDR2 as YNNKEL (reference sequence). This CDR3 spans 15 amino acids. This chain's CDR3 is CASSQGDSRNSPLHF. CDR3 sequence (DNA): TGTGCCAGCAGCCAAGGGGACAGCCGTAATTCACCCCTCCACTTT.

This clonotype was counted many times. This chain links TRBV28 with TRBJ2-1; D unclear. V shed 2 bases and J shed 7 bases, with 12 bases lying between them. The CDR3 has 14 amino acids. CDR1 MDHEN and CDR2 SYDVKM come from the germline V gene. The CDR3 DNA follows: TGTGCCAGCAGTTTAATCTCTCTGACGAATGAGCAGTTCTTC. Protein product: CASSLISLTNEQFF.

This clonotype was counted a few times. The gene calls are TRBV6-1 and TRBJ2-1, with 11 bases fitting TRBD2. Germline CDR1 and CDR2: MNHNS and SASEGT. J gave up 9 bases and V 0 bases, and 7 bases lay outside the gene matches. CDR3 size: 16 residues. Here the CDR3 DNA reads TGTGCCAGCAGTGAAGCGATAGCGGGAGGGCCGACTGAGCAGTTCTTC. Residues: CASSEAIAGGPTEQFF.

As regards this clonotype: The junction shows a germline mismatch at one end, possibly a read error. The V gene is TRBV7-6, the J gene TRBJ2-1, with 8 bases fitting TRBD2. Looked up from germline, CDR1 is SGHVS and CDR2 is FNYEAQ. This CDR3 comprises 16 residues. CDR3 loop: CASSLRSSGGVNDQFF. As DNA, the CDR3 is TGTGCAAGCAGCTTACGGTCCAGCGGGGGTGTCAATGATCAGTTCTTC.

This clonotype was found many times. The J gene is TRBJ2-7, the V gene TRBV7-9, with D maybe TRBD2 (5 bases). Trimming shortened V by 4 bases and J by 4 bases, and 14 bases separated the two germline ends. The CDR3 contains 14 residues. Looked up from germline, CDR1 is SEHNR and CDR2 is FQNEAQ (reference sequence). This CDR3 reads CASSSGRTGYEQYF. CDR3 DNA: TGTGCCAGCAGCTCGGGCCGAACGGGGTACGAGCAGTACTTC.

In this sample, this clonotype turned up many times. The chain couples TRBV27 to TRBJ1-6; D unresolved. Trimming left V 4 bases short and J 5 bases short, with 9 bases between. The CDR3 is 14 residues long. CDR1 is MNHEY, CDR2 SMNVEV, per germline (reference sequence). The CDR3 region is CASSWTVDNSPLHF. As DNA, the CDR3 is TGTGCCAGCAGTTGGACGGTAGATAATTCACCCCTCCACTTT.

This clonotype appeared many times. The CDR3 spells CASSGWTSGSYEQYF. CDR3 in DNA: TGTGCCAGCAGTGGCTGGACTAGCGGGAGCTACGAGCAGTACTTC. The chain carries TRBV27 and TRBJ2-7; TRBD2 matches 13 bases. V shed 5 bases, J shed 3 bases, and the junction held 4 bases outside the gene matches. The CDR3 is made up of 15 amino acids. Germline loops: CDR1 MNHEY, CDR2 SMNVEV (reference sequence).

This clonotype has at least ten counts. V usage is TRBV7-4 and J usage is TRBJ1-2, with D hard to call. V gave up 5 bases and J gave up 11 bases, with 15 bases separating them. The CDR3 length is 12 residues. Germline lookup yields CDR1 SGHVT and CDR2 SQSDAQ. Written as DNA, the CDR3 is TGTGCCAGCAGCGCCCCGGGGAAGGAATACACCTTC. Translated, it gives CASSAPGKEYTF.

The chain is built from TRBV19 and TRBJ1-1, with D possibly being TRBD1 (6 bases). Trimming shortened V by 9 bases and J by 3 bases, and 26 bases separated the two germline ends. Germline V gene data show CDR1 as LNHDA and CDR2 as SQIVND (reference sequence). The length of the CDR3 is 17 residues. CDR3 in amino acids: CASGSLRQDNGDTEAFF. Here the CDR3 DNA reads TGTGCCAGCGGGTCATTAAGACAGGATAATGGGGACACTGAAGCTTTCTTT.